Following are 23 T cell receptor beta chains from one sample sequenced in a study of beta chain features in type 1 diabetes. The isolated RNA, all of it, was reverse transcribed, so expressed TCRB transcripts were what got sequenced. Repertoires were generated with immunoSEQ multiplex PCR, while TCRdb's copy carries only in-frame clones and drops some. The table includes 970,000 or so clones, roughly a sixth detected once. The specimen sequenced was naive CD4+ T cells from blood. These receptors all stem from a woman under 30 in good health.

This chain links TRBV27 with TRBJ2-5; 8 nucleotides match TRBD2. CDR1 is MNHEY and CDR2 is SMNVEV in the germline V gene (reference sequence). This CDR3 has 15 amino acids. Trimming removed 2 bases from V and 4 bases from J; junction bases left unmatched: 6. CDR3 residues: CASSLTAGGRETQYF. As DNA, the CDR3 is TGTGCCAGCAGTTTAACTGCGGGAGGTAGAGAGACCCAGTACTTC.

The chain carries TRBV19 and TRBJ2-1; D gene uncertain. The V end was cut by 9 bases, the J end by 4 bases, with 10 bases between. Germline V gives CDR1 LNHDA, CDR2 SQIVND (reference sequence). The CDR3 runs to 12 residues. As DNA, the CDR3 is TGTGCCAGGGACCGCAGGTACAATGAGCAGTTCTTC. Residues: CARDRRYNEQFF.

This clone was seen only a few times. V gene TRBV7-2 combines with J gene TRBJ2-1; TRBD2 aligns across 11 bases. Germline loops: CDR1 SGHTA, CDR2 FQGNSA. This CDR3 has 18 residues. V lost 8 bases, J lost 3 bases, and 15 bases stayed unmatched. This chain's CDR3 is CASRTKTSGAALYNEQFF. The CDR3 nucleotides read TGTGCCAGCCGGACCAAGACTAGCGGGGCGGCTCTCTACAATGAGCAGTTCTTC.

This clone has only a few counts. The chain has TRBV7-2 and TRBJ2-2; 7 bases are a match to TRBD2. This CDR3 has 13 residues. Germline CDR1 reads SGHTA; CDR2 reads FQGNSA. V gave up 5 bases and J gave up 7 bases; unmatched junction bases: 4. The CDR3 reads CASSRRELGELFF. The DNA of the CDR3 is TGTGCCAGCAGCCGGCGGGAGCTCGGGGAGCTGTTTTTT. Complete variable domain (other parts from reference TRBV7-2 and TRBJ2-2): GAGVSQSPSNKVTEKGKDVELRCDPISGHTALYWYRQSLGQGLEFLIYFQGNSAPDKSGLPSDRFSAERTGGSVSTLTIQRTQQEDSAVYLCASSRRELGELFFGEGSRLTVL.

This clone was counted a single time. The same CDR3 can be traced to other DNA sequences in this sample. CDR3 sequence reads: CASRVEVLTEAFF. CDR3 sequence (DNA): TGTGCCAGCCGTGTCGAAGTTCTCACTGAAGCTTTCTTT. The chain has TRBV2 and TRBJ1-1; D unclear. Trimming took off 8 bases at V and 4 bases at J, with 14 bases between the two ends. Germline lookup yields CDR1 SNHLY and CDR2 FYNNEI. The CDR3 runs to 13 residues.

This clone was observed a handful of times. The gene calls are TRBV7-2 and TRBJ2-2, with D uncertain. The CDR3 has 12 amino acids. V was shortened by 2 bases and J by 6 bases, with 4 bases between the two germline ends. Germline loops: CDR1 SGHTA, CDR2 FQGNSA. The CDR3 is CASSLYPGELFF. The CDR3 DNA reads as TGTGCCAGCAGCTTATATCCCGGGGAGCTGTTTTTT.

This clone was counted between two and nine times. An end of the junction does not agree with germline; a read error may underlie this. This chain connects TRBV5-4 to TRBJ2-7, with 7 bases that match TRBD2. Germline CDR1 and CDR2: SGHNT and YYREEE (reference sequence). The CDR3 contains 17 residues. As DNA, the CDR3 is TGCGCCAGCAGCCAAGATCGAGTAGCTAGCGGTGGCTACGAGCAGTACTTC. Translating gives CASSQDRVASGGYEQYF.

This clone was seen more than once but under ten times. The CDR3 DNA reads as TGCGCCAGCAGCTTGGGCCCCCTAGGGAACACTGAAGCTTTCTTT. Its translation is CASSLGPLGNTEAFF. The chain links TRBV5-1 to TRBJ1-1, with D unresolved. CDR1 is SGHRS and CDR2 is YFSETQ in the germline V gene. Trimming removed 0 bases from V and 1 base from J, with 10 bases in between. The CDR3 extends over 15 amino acids. The full variable domain, its missing parts supplied by reference TRBV5-1 and TRBJ1-1, is KAGVTQTPRYLIKTRGQQVTLSCSPISGHRSVSWYQQTPGQGLQFLFEYFSETQRNKGNFPGRFSGRQFSNSRSEMNVSTLELGDSALYLCASSLGPLGNTEAFFGQGTRLTVV.

There are a few counts of this clone. The chain carries TRBV28 and TRBJ1-2; D call uncertain. There are 11 residues in the CDR3. The germline V gene has CDR1 MDHEN and CDR2 SYDVKM. V lost 4 bases, J lost 4 bases, and 4 bases lay in between. The CDR3 bases are TGTGCCAGCAGTTCATTCTATGGCTACACCTTC. It encodes CASSSFYGYTF.

This rearrangement joins TRBV4-1 to TRBJ2-7, with a tentative D call TRBD2 (6 bases). The germline CDR1 and CDR2 sequences are MGHRA and YSYEKL. Trimming took off 2 bases at V and 7 bases at J, with 18 bases between the two ends. This CDR3 has 15 residues. In DNA, the CDR3 is TGCGCCAGCAGCCAAAGTGGTCTGGCCGCGGGGGAGCAGTACTTC. Translation: CASSQSGLAAGEQYF.

This clone was seen a few times. J is TRBJ2-1 and V is TRBV4-3; 9 bases fit TRBD1. CDR3 size: 15 residues. V shed 5 bases and J 9 bases; nucleotides not matched to a gene: 11. Germline V gene data show CDR1 as LGHNA and CDR2 as YSLEER. CDR3 nucleotides: TGCGCCAGCAGCTACCGGGACAGGGTGGGCGGTGAGCAGTTCTTC. Translated, it gives CASSYRDRVGGEQFF.

This clone was observed a handful of times. V gene TRBV29-1 combines with J gene TRBJ1-2, with 11 bases fitting TRBD1. The CDR3 has 13 amino acids. V lost 5 bases and J lost 7; bases outside the gene matches: 6. Germline lookup yields CDR1 SQVTM and CDR2 ANQGSEA. The CDR3 reads CSVLGTGGGGYTF. CDR3 coding DNA: TGCAGCGTTTTAGGGACAGGGGGAGGTGGCTACACCTTC.

V is TRBV7-9 and J is TRBJ2-5; D gene ambiguous. Trimming took 5 bases from V and 1 from J, leaving 2 bases between them. The CDR3 contains 11 residues. Germline assignment: CDR1 SEHNR and CDR2 FQNEAQ (reference sequence). The CDR3 DNA is TGTGCCAGCAGCGGCCAAGAGACCCAGTACTTC. Translation: CASSGQETQYF.

The chain couples TRBV10-3 to TRBJ2-7, with TRBD2 identical over 10 bases. V was pared by 3 bases and J by 2 bases, with 4 bases of the junction left unmatched. The germline gives CDR1 ENHRY, CDR2 SYGVKD. This CDR3 spans 15 amino acids. The CDR3 region has the DNA TGTGCCATCAGTGAAATAACTAGCGGGACCTACGAGCAGTACTTC. The encoded protein is CAISEITSGTYEQYF.

The rearrangement uses TRBV28 and TRBJ1-5; D gene uncertain. Germline CDR1 MDHEN, CDR2 SYDVKM. The CDR3 has 12 amino acids. The V gene lost 1 base and the J gene lost 7 bases, with 5 bases spanning the gap. The CDR3 nucleotides are TGTGCCAGCAGTTTATCCCCCCAGCCCCAGCATTTT. Translated, it gives CASSLSPQPQHF. The full variable domain, rest sourced from reference TRBV28 and TRBJ1-5, is DVKVTQSSRYLVKRTGEKVFLECVQDMDHENMFWYRQDPGLGLRLIYFSYDVKMKEKGDIPEGYSVSREKKERFSLILESASTNQTSMYLCASSLSPQPQHFGDGTRLSIL.

The rearrangement links TRBV7-8 to TRBJ2-7; D is possibly TRBD1 (6 bases). The CDR3 is 14 residues long. Germline loops: CDR1 SGHVS, CDR2 FQNEAQ. Trimming took 2 bases from V and 6 from J, leaving 14 bases between them. CDR3 in DNA: TGTGCCAGCAGCTTAAGGGCAGGGGACGGCGAGCAGTACTTC. Its translation is CASSLRAGDGEQYF.

This clone has only a few counts. This rearrangement joins TRBV7-2 to TRBJ2-1; 10 bases align to TRBD2. The CDR3 sequence is 19 residues long. Trimming removed 5 bases from V and 4 bases from J; junction bases left unmatched: 17. Germline V gene sequence: CDR1 SGHTA, CDR2 FQGNSA. The CDR3 sequence: CASSLHPPAASGGYNEQFF. CDR3 nucleotides: TGTGCCAGCAGCCTCCACCCCCCCGCGGCTAGCGGGGGATACAATGAGCAGTTCTTC.

This clone showed up just a few times. The rearrangement links TRBV28 to TRBJ1-1; TRBD1 aligns across 7 bases. After removal of 6 bases from V and 2 bases from J, the junction contained 3 bases not matched to a gene. Germline assignment: CDR1 MDHEN and CDR2 SYDVKM. CDR3 size: 13 residues. Written as DNA, the CDR3 is TGTGCCAGCAGAGCAGGGGGAAACACTGAAGCTTTCTTT. Translated, it gives CASRAGGNTEAFF.

Note on this clone: Germline is not matched at one junction end, which may reflect a read error. The chain recombines TRBV18 with TRBJ2-1; D call uncertain. The CDR3 extends over 13 amino acids. Germline loops: CDR1 KGHSH, CDR2 LQKENI. CDR3 amino acids: CACSRTVNNEQFF. The CDR3 DNA reads TGTGCCTGCTCACGCACGGTTAACAATGAGCAGTTCTTC.

Only a few counts were recorded for this clone. The chain employs TRBV6-1 and TRBJ2-7; D perhaps matches TRBD1 (6 bases). The CDR3 spans 13 residues. The V and J ends lost 4 bases and 3 bases respectively, with 10 bases between them. Germline assignment: CDR1 MNHNS and CDR2 SASEGT. CDR3 region: CASSAGHSYEQYF. The CDR3 DNA sequence: TGTGCCAGCAGTGCGGGACATAGCTACGAGCAGTACTTC.

This clone has only a few counts. This chain uses TRBV4-1 with TRBJ2-1; D ambiguous. CDR3 length equals 14 residues. The germline V gene has CDR1 MGHRA and CDR2 YSYEKL. The ends were cut back, 4 bases at V and 0 bases at J, with 7 bases in the middle. In DNA form, the CDR3 reads TGCGCCAGCAGCCCCCTCTACTCCTACAATGAGCAGTTCTTC. It codes for CASSPLYSYNEQFF.

This clone was seen only a few times. The rearrangement links TRBV18 to TRBJ2-7, with 10 bases matching TRBD1. Germline V gives CDR1 KGHSH, CDR2 LQKENI. Trimming took 4 bases from V and 1 from J; bases not matched to a gene: 4. The CDR3 extends over 15 amino acids. CDR3 sequence (DNA): TGTGCCAGCTCACTTCGGACAGGGGGATCCTACGAGCAGTACTTC. This translates into CASSLRTGGSYEQYF. Looking up the rest from reference TRBV18 and TRBJ2-7 gives the full variable domain: NAGVMQNPRHLVRRRGQEARLRCSPMKGHSHVYWYRQLPEEGLKFMVYLQKENIIDESGMPKERFSAEFPKEGPSILRIQQVVRGDSAAYFCASSLRTGGSYEQYFGPGTRLTVT.

The gene calls are TRBV2 and TRBJ2-1; no definite D call. Trimming cost V 5 bases and J 9 bases, with 5 bases left between them. This CDR3 has 10 amino acids. Germline V lookup: CDR1 SNHLY, CDR2 FYNNEI. The CDR3 is CASSIGEQFF. The CDR3 nucleotides are TGTGCCAGCAGTATTGGTGAGCAGTTCTTC.